A selection of T cell receptor beta chains follows, all from one sample in a study of blood T cell repertoires in COVID-19. Assay: immunoSEQ multiplex PCR; the TCRdb copy retains only in-frame clones and omits some. Here the sample spans 87,000 or so clones, 80% being singletons. The sequencing sample was made of peripheral blood. These receptors originate from an elderly woman with active or convalescent COVID-19. CDR3s include the opening cysteine and the closing phenylalanine or tryptophan. The D gene is left open where the match is weak. Clone size is given for some rows only: seen once, a few or many times, or a class if the clone is expanded.

>TRBJ2-3|TRBV7-2|TRBD2|once
CASSPGLAGATDTQYF
TGTGCCAGCAGCCCAGGACTAGCGGGAGCGACAGATACGCAGTATTTT
>TRBJ2-2|TRBV18|-|-
CASSPKAQGSDTGELFF
TGTGCCAGCTCACCAAAGGCCCAGGGGTCGGACACCGGGGAGCTGTTTTTT
>TRBJ1-4|TRBV5-5|-|-
CASSLSGINEKLFF
TGTGCCAGCAGCTTATCCGGTATAAATGAAAAACTGTTTTTT
>TRBJ1-4|TRBV4-3|-|-
CASSQDGRELFF
TGCGCCAGCAGCCAAGATGGGCGGGAACTGTTTTTT
>TRBJ2-1|TRBV7-3|-|-
CASSLGWGPHNEQFF
TGTGCCAGCAGCTTAGGCTGGGGGCCCCACAATGAGCAGTTCTTC
>TRBJ2-3|TRBV11-2|-|-
CASSLPARAGNPGF
TGTGCCAGCAGCTTACCGGCTCGAGCAGGAAACCCGGGATTT
>TRBJ1-5|TRBV5-4|-|-
CASSFGNQPQHF
TGTGCCAGCAGTTTCGGTAATCAGCCCCAGCATTTT
>TRBJ2-7|TRBV6-6|-|few
CASSYLSVQGSHEQYF
TGTGCCAGCAGTTACCTTTCGGTCCAGGGAAGCCACGAGCAGTACTTC
>TRBJ2-7|TRBV5-1|-|few
CASSLVSQVSYEQYF
TGCGCCAGCAGCTTGGTCTCCCAGGTGTCCTACGAGCAGTACTTC
>TRBJ2-7|TRBV30|TRBD1|-
CAWVDRGQGNHEQYF
TGTGCCTGGGTGGACCGGGGACAGGGTAACCACGAGCAGTACTTC
>TRBJ2-1|TRBV9|-|-
CASSVLRGEQFF
TGTGCCAGCAGCGTCCTGAGGGGGGAGCAGTTCTTC
>TRBJ2-1|TRBV19|TRBD2|-
CASSIETSGGAVNEQFF
TGTGCCAGTAGTATAGAAACGAGCGGGGGGGCCGTCAATGAGCAGTTCTTC
>TRBJ1-2|TRBV4-3|TRBD1|-
CASSLTGNYGYTF
TGCGCCAGCAGCCTGACAGGGAACTATGGCTACACCTTC
>TRBJ1-1|TRBV7-8|TRBD1|-
CASSSTYTGTGVNTEAFF
TGTGCCAGCAGCTCCACGTACACCGGGACAGGGGTGAACACTGAAGCTTTCTTT
>TRBJ1-5|TRBV7-2|TRBD1|-
CASSLVGGQGAGNQPQHF
TGTGCCAGCAGCTTAGTAGGGGGACAGGGGGCTGGCAATCAGCCCCAGCATTTT
>TRBJ2-1|TRBV5-1|-|-
CASSLPLSRDYNEQFF
TGCGCCAGCAGCTTGCCTCTCTCTAGAGACTACAATGAGCAGTTCTTC
>TRBJ2-1|TRBV12-5|TRBD2|-
CASGSRPILAGVHEQFF
TGTGCTAGTGGTTCTCGACCTATACTAGCGGGGGTACATGAGCAGTTCTTC
>TRBJ1-2|TRBV27|TRBD1|-
CASSTTRQGAYYGYTF
TGTGCCAGCAGTACCACCCGACAGGGGGCGTACTATGGCTACACCTTC
>TRBJ2-7|TRBV28|TRBD1|-
CASSRDRVVNEQYF
TGTGCCAGCAGTAGGGACAGGGTGGTCAACGAGCAGTACTTC
>TRBJ1-6|TRBV12-5|-|-
CASGLVLEKTSVGSPLHF
TGTGCTAGTGGTTTGGTACTTGAAAAAACTAGCGTGGGTTCACCCCTCCACTTT
>TRBJ2-5|TRBV29-1|-|once
CSVEDLGQGETQYF
TGCAGCGTTGAAGATCTTGGGCAGGGAGAGACCCAGTACTTC
>TRBJ2-7|TRBV7-2|TRBD2|-
CASSMGLAGAYEQYF
TGTGCCAGCAGCATGGGACTAGCGGGGGCCTACGAGCAGTACTTC
>TRBJ2-7|TRBV6-5|TRBD2|-
CASSYSSSGRGGEQYF
TGTGCCAGCAGTTACTCTTCCAGCGGGAGAGGGGGCGAGCAGTACTTC
>TRBJ1-4|TRBV18|TRBD1|-
CASSPRGQLNEKLFF
TGTGCCAGCTCACCACGGGGACAGTTAAATGAAAAACTGTTTTTT
>TRBJ2-7|TRBV11-2|TRBD1|few
CASSIPGQRQYF
TGTGCCAGCAGCATCCCGGGACAGCGGCAGTACTTC
>TRBJ2-3|TRBV12-3/TRBV12-4|-|once
CASSLRASTQYF
TGTGCCAGCAGTTTAAGAGCCTCAACGCAGTATTTT
>TRBJ2-7|TRBV24-1|TRBD1|-
CAIDRDREKYEQYF
TGTGCCATCGACCGGGACAGGGAGAAATACGAGCAGTACTTC
>TRBJ1-2|TRBV10-3|TRBD1|-
CAISGQGRGYTF
TGTGCCATCAGTGGACAGGGACGTGGCTACACCTTC
>TRBJ1-2|TRBV10-2|-|-
CASSELGGGYTF
TGCGCCAGCAGTGAGTTGGGGGGAGGCTACACCTTC
>TRBJ1-2|TRBV7-2|-|-
CASSPQGTDGYTF
TGTGCCAGCAGCCCCCAGGGTACAGATGGCTACACCTTC
>TRBJ2-2|TRBV6-2/TRBV6-3|-|-
CASSDRGTGELFF
TGTGCCAGCAGTGATAGGGGCACCGGGGAGCTGTTTTTT
>TRBJ2-5|TRBV5-4|TRBD1|once
CASSLLQGDWYQETQYF
TGTGCCAGCAGCTTACTACAGGGGGACTGGTACCAAGAGACCCAGTACTTC
>TRBJ1-5|TRBV4-1|TRBD1|once
CASSPVTGQGYQPQHF
TGCGCCAGCAGCCCCGTGACAGGGCAGGGTTATCAGCCCCAGCATTTT
>TRBJ2-2|TRBV7-3|-|once
CASSSQAYTGELFF
TGTGCCAGCAGCTCCCAGGCATACACCGGGGAGCTGTTTTTT
>TRBJ2-3|TRBV28|TRBD1|-
CASTLTPEGAGTDTQYF
TGTGCCAGCACCCTAACCCCCGAGGGGGCGGGCACAGATACGCAGTATTTT
>TRBJ2-1|TRBV24-1|TRBD2|-
CATSGLAGYNEQFF
TGTGCCACCAGTGGGTTAGCGGGCTACAATGAGCAGTTCTTC
>TRBJ1-4|TRBV2|-|-
CASSEQGFNEKLFF
TGTGCCAGCAGTGAACAGGGTTTTAATGAAAAACTGTTTTTT
>TRBJ1-2|TRBV9|-|-
CASSVGRSGLYGYTF
TGTGCCAGCAGCGTAGGGCGGAGCGGACTCTATGGCTACACCTTC
>TRBJ2-5|TRBV5-4|TRBD2|-
CASSTLSGGAGETQYF
TGTGCCAGCAGCACTCTTAGCGGGGGGGCCGGGGAGACCCAGTACTTC
>TRBJ1-4|TRBV19|-|-
CASSARAEKLFF
TGTGCCAGTTCAGCCAGGGCCGAAAAACTGTTTTTT
>TRBJ1-5|TRBV11-2|TRBD1|-
CASSPTGAKGQPQHF
TGTGCCAGCAGCCCAACAGGGGCAAAGGGTCAGCCCCAGCATTTT
>TRBJ2-1|TRBV4-3|TRBD2|-
CASSRLAGGVNEQFF
TGCGCCAGCAGCCGACTAGCGGGGGGGGTTAATGAGCAGTTCTTC
>TRBJ2-1|TRBV19|-|-
CANGGSSYNEQFF
TGTGCCAATGGGGGGAGCTCCTACAATGAGCAGTTCTTC
>TRBJ2-5|TRBV2|TRBD2|-
CASSEASSGGWETQYF
TGTGCCAGCAGTGAAGCATCTAGCGGGGGGTGGGAGACCCAGTACTTC
>TRBJ1-6|TRBV4-3|-|-
CASSQDRGSPLHF
TGCGCCAGCAGCCAAGATCGAGGTTCACCCCTCCACTTT
>TRBJ2-7|TRBV2|TRBD2|-
CASSRAGVYSYEQYF
TGTGCCAGCAGTAGGGCGGGAGTGTACTCCTACGAGCAGTACTTC
>TRBJ1-4|TRBV4-3|-|-
CASSLQGYTNEKLFF
TGCGCCAGCAGCCTCCAGGGGTATACTAATGAAAAACTGTTTTTT
>TRBJ1-6|TRBV15|TRBD1|-
CATSRDRNSPLHF
TGTGCCACCAGCAGGGACAGGAATTCACCCCTCCACTTT
>TRBJ1-1|TRBV19|-|-
CASTPGQQNTEAFF
TGTGCCAGTACCCCGGGACAACAGAACACTGAAGCTTTCTTT
>TRBJ2-5|TRBV9|TRBD2|few
CASSVAGGDQETQYF
TGTGCCAGCAGCGTAGCGGGAGGGGACCAAGAGACCCAGTACTTC
>TRBJ1-1|TRBV19|TRBD1|-
CASSNRQGPPFEAFF
TGTGCCAGTAGTAACAGACAGGGTCCCCCGTTTGAAGCTTTCTTT
>TRBJ1-2|TRBV4-1|TRBD1|-
CASSPTGAYGYTF
TGCGCCAGCAGCCCTACAGGGGCTTATGGCTACACCTTC